This T cell receptor beta chain was obtained from a study of shared clonotypes between healthy human individuals. Whole-study results and caveats: Generation of non-shared clonotypes was less probable than generation of clonotypes shared by all four donors. The sampled material consisted only of blood, and tissue repertoires are likely to differ.

The authors loaded around 200 ng DNA, 28,000 or so T cell genomes, into sorted-subset replicate PCRs. Clones were read by immunoSEQ multiplex PCR, and TCRdb kept only the in-frame ones, dropping some. The data hold about 1.5 million clones, with 95% to 99% observed a single time. Germline CDR1 reads MNHEY; CDR2 reads SVGAGI. The CDR3 has 14 amino acids. Trimming took 6 bases from V and 8 from J; bases not matched to a gene: 6. Concerning this clone: Its target is unknown.

This rearrangement joins TRBV6-5 to TRBJ2-1, with 11 bases identical to TRBD2. The sequenced sample was naive CD4+ T cells sorted from blood. Subset reported: CD45RA+ positively selected. This sequence was found in a man aged 30-40 years in good health. CDR3 in DNA: TGTGCCAGCAGAATTAGCGGGAGGGCCTATGAGCAGTTCTTC. It codes for CASRISGRAYEQFF.